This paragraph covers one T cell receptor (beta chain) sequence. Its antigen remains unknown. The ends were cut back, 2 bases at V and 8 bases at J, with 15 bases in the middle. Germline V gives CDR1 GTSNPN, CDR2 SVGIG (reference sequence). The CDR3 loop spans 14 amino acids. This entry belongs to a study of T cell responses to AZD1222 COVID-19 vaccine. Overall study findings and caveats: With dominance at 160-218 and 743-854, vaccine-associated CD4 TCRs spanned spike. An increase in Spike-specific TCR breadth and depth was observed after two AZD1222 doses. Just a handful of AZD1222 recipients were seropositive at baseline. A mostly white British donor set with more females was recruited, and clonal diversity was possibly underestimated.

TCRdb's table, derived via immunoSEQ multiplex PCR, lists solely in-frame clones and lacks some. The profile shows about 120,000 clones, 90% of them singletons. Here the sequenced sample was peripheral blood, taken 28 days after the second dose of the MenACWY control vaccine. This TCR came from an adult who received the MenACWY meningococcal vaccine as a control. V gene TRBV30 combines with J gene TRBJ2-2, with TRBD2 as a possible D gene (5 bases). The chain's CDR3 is CAWSLGSYPGELFF. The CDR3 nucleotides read TGTGCCTGGAGTCTAGGGAGTTACCCAGGGGAGCTGTTTTTT.